This passage covers 32 T cell receptor beta chains from one sample sequenced in a study of blood T cell repertoires in COVID-19. Clones were read by immunoSEQ multiplex PCR, and TCRdb kept only the in-frame ones, dropping some. The sample lists roughly 280,000 clones; around 86% were seen once. The sample was peripheral blood. The receptor source for this set is a man between 18 and 35 years old with active or convalescent COVID-19.

The rearrangement uses TRBV18 and TRBJ2-1; D remains ambiguous. Per the germline V gene, CDR1 is KGHSH and CDR2 is LQKENI. The V gene lost 3 bases and the J gene lost 8 bases, with 17 bases spanning the gap. The CDR3 is 15 residues long. The CDR3 sequence is CASSPGRPEEHEQFF. In DNA form, the CDR3 reads TGTGCCAGCTCACCCGGAAGGCCCGAGGAACATGAGCAGTTCTTC.

The chain joins TRBV15 to TRBJ2-7; tentatively, D is TRBD1 (5 bases). Germline CDR1 and CDR2: LNHNV and YYDKDF (reference sequence). This CDR3 has 14 residues. Trimming removed 1 base from V and 6 bases from J, with 13 bases in between. The CDR3 loop is CATSRGQGTGEQYF. In nucleotides, the CDR3 is TGTGCCACCAGCAGAGGGCAGGGAACCGGCGAGCAGTACTTC.

The chain uses TRBV7-9 and TRBJ1-4, with 8 bases identical to TRBD1. The CDR3 runs to 14 residues. The V and J ends lost 3 bases and 7 bases, in that order; junction bases with no gene match: 4. The germline V gene has CDR1 SEHNR and CDR2 FQNEAQ (reference sequence). In DNA, the CDR3 is TGTGCCAGCAGCTTTGGGACAGGCGGTGAAAAACTGTTTTTT. Translating gives CASSFGTGGEKLFF. Full variable domain (rest looked up from reference TRBV7-9 and TRBJ1-4): DTGVSQNPRHKITKRGQNVTFRCDPISEHNRLYWYRQTLGQGPEFLTYFQNEAQLEKSRLLSDRFSAERPKGSFSTLEIQRTEQGDSAMYLCASSFGTGGEKLFFGSGTQLSVL.

V is TRBV3-1 (or the pseudogene TRBV3-2) and J is TRBJ2-7; D not resolved. Looked up from germline, CDR1 is LGHDT and CDR2 is YNNKEL (reference sequence). The V and J ends lost 0 bases and 1 base respectively, with 7 bases between them. CDR3 length: 14 amino acids. CDR3 DNA: TGTGCCAGCAGCCAAGATTGGCAGTCCTACGAGCAGTACTTC. The encoded protein is CASSQDWQSYEQYF.

To note about this clone: The same CDR3 is also encoded by other DNA sequences in this sample. This chain uses TRBV7-9 with TRBJ1-1; D call uncertain. This CDR3 region has 12 residues. The V end was cut by 7 bases, the J end by 1 base, with 7 bases between. Germline loops: CDR1 SEHNR, CDR2 FQNEAQ (reference sequence). The CDR3 sequence: CASMTGNTEAFF. The CDR3 nucleotides are TGTGCCAGCATGACTGGGAACACTGAAGCTTTCTTT.

This clone was seen only once. The chain recombines TRBV28 with TRBJ2-1, with 10 nucleotides matching TRBD2. V was pared by 7 bases and J by 10 bases, with 10 bases of the junction left unmatched. Germline V gene data show CDR1 as MDHEN and CDR2 as SYDVKM. CDR3 size: 14 residues. CDR3 protein: CASTNKGLADEQFF. The CDR3, as DNA: TGTGCCAGCACCAACAAAGGACTAGCGGACGAGCAGTTCTTC.

In its sample, this clone was seen once. The genes are TRBV19 and TRBJ2-1, with D unresolved. V was trimmed by 4 bases and J by 6 bases, leaving 7 bases between them. CDR1 is LNHDA and CDR2 is SQIVND in the germline V gene (reference sequence). This CDR3 spans 12 amino acids. CDR3 protein: CASSTSSNEQFF. The CDR3 bases are TGTGCCAGTAGTACCTCTAGCAATGAGCAGTTCTTC.

J is TRBJ2-1 and V is TRBV29-1; 7 nucleotides agree with TRBD2. This CDR3 is 15 amino acids long. Trimming removed 7 bases from V and 0 bases from J; junction bases left unmatched: 9. CDR1 is SQVTM, CDR2 ANQGSEA, per germline. For the CDR3, the DNA is TGCAGCGCTGGACTTTCGGGGGGCTCCTACAATGAGCAGTTCTTC. It encodes CSAGLSGGSYNEQFF.

The gene calls are TRBV5-1 and TRBJ2-7; the match to TRBD2 covers 11 bases. The V gene end was trimmed by 6 bases and the J gene end by 7 bases; junction bases not matched to a gene: 6. The germline gives CDR1 SGHRS, CDR2 YFSETQ. The CDR3 covers 13 residues. CDR3 bases: TGCGCCAGCAAACTAGCGGGAGAAGGTGAGCAGTACTTC. It specifies CASKLAGEGEQYF.

The chain has TRBV5-1 and TRBJ2-7, with 10 bases identical to TRBD2. This CDR3 spans 15 amino acids. Germline-derived CDR1 and CDR2 are SGHRS and YFSETQ. The ends lost 2 bases at V and 0 bases at J; junction bases unmatched: 2. CDR3 protein: CASSFSGGSSYEQYF. CDR3 nucleotides: TGCGCCAGCAGCTTTAGCGGGGGGAGCTCCTACGAGCAGTACTTC. The variable domain in full, completed from reference TRBV5-1 and TRBJ2-7, reads KAGVTQTPRYLIKTRGQQVTLSCSPISGHRSVSWYQQTPGQGLQFLFEYFSETQRNKGNFPGRFSGRQFSNSRSEMNVSTLELGDSALYLCASSFSGGSSYEQYFGPGTRLTVT.

The V and J genes are TRBV29-1 and TRBJ1-2; 7 nucleotides align to TRBD1. V gave up 2 bases and J gave up 7 bases; unmatched junction bases: 10. Germline V gene data show CDR1 as SQVTM and CDR2 as ANQGSEA. The CDR3 runs to 14 residues. In DNA, the CDR3 is TGCAGCGTTGAATCGGGCCAGGGGGTCGGTGGCTACACCTTC. This sequence encodes CSVESGQGVGGYTF.

This clone has a single count. CDR3 amino acids: CASSAAGRTTEAFF. CDR3 nucleotides: TGTGCCAGCAGCGCCGCAGGGCGAACCACTGAAGCTTTCTTT. This rearrangement joins TRBV7-9 to TRBJ1-1; a possible D gene is TRBD1 (5 bases). V lost 5 bases and J lost 4, with 14 bases in between. The CDR3 spans 14 residues. Germline lookup yields CDR1 SEHNR and CDR2 FQNEAQ (reference sequence).

This chain joins TRBV14 and TRBJ1-2; D uncertain. Trimming removed 4 bases at V and 4 bases at J, with 10 bases between. Germline CDR1 and CDR2: SGHDN and FVKESK. This CDR3 has 13 amino acids. CDR3 DNA sequence: TGTGCCAGCAGCCGAACTTCGCCCTATGGCTACACCTTC. The encoded protein is CASSRTSPYGYTF. Full variable domain (missing parts from reference TRBV14 and TRBJ1-2): EAGVTQFPSHSVIEKGQTVTLRCDPISGHDNLYWYRRVMGKEIKFLLHFVKESKQDESGMPNNRFLAERTGGTYSTLKVQPAELEDSGVYFCASSRTSPYGYTFGSGTRLTVV.

The chain carries TRBV4-3 and TRBJ1-1, with 9 positions matching TRBD1. The CDR3 has 15 amino acids. The trim removed 4 bases at V and 5 bases at J, leaving 8 bases unmatched. Germline V CDR1 and CDR2: LGHNA, YSLEER. Written as DNA, the CDR3 is TGCGCCAGCAGCCGGGGGACAGGGACCGTAACTGAAGCTTTCTTT. It yields the protein CASSRGTGTVTEAFF.

The CDR3 here is CASGGAGKGKLFF. As DNA, the CDR3 is TGTGCCAGCGGAGGGGCAGGGAAGGGAAAACTGTTTTTT. The chain combines TRBV7-9 with TRBJ1-4; a weak D match, TRBD1 (5 bases). The CDR3 covers 13 residues. CDR1 SEHNR and CDR2 FQNEAQ come from the germline V gene (reference sequence). V was trimmed by 8 bases and J by 10 bases, leaving 17 bases between them.

The rearrangement joins TRBV28 to TRBJ1-2; the match to TRBD1 covers 9 bases. J was trimmed by 4 bases and V by 11 bases; bases with no gene match: 5. The CDR3 is 12 residues long. The germline gives CDR1 MDHEN, CDR2 SYDVKM. The chain's CDR3 is CAAVDRGYGYTF. CDR3 nucleotide sequence: TGTGCCGCGGTGGACAGGGGCTATGGCTACACCTTC.

V and J are TRBV23-1 and TRBJ1-1; D is unresolved. TRBV23-1 is marked as an open reading frame, function uncertain. The CDR3 contains 9 residues. Trimming stripped 6 bases from V and 8 bases from J, with 4 bases between. This CDR3 is CASRHEAFF. In nucleotides, the CDR3 is TGCGCCAGCAGACACGAAGCTTTCTTT.

The chain recombines TRBV5-1 with TRBJ2-5; 7 bases align to TRBD1. The CDR3 sequence is 15 residues long. The germline gives CDR1 SGHRS, CDR2 YFSETQ. Unmatched junction bases numbered 7, after V lost 0 bases and J lost 5 bases. CDR3 bases: TGCGCCAGCAGCTTGGTACAGGGGTTCGGGGAGACCCAGTACTTC. As protein: CASSLVQGFGETQYF.

The V gene is TRBV30, the J gene TRBJ1-5; 8 positions match TRBD1. This CDR3 contains 14 residues. V was pared by 4 bases and J by 4 bases, with 6 bases of the junction left unmatched. Germline CDR1 GTSNPN, CDR2 SVGIG (reference sequence). The CDR3 loop reads CAWNKQGGNQPQHF. The CDR3 DNA reads TGTGCCTGGAATAAACAGGGGGGAAATCAGCCCCAGCATTTT.

The V call is TRBV5-4, the J call TRBJ2-3, with 7 bases matching TRBD1. CDR1 is SGHNT, CDR2 YYREEE, per germline (reference sequence). The CDR3 has 17 residues. V shed 4 bases, J shed 1 base, and the junction held 12 bases outside the gene matches. This CDR3 is CASSVGTDPVRTDTQYF. The CDR3 DNA reads TGTGCCAGCAGCGTGGGGACAGACCCAGTCCGCACAGATACGCAGTATTTT. The variable domain in full, with the rest retrieved from reference TRBV5-4 and TRBJ2-3, is ETGVTQSPTHLIKTRGQQVTLRCSSQSGHNTVSWYQQALGQGPQFIFQYYREEENGRGNFPPRFSGLQFPNYSSELNVNALELDDSALYLCASSVGTDPVRTDTQYFGPGTRLTVL.

The gene calls are TRBV4-1 and TRBJ2-7; 7 nucleotides align to TRBD1. Germline-derived CDR1 and CDR2 are MGHRA and YSYEKL. The ends lost 5 bases at V and 5 bases at J; junction bases unmatched: 12. There are 15 residues in the CDR3. The CDR3 here is CASSSPQGVLDEQYF. The CDR3 DNA is TGCGCCAGCAGCTCTCCCCAGGGGGTCCTGGACGAGCAGTACTTC.

The gene calls are TRBV5-1 and TRBJ2-3; 8 nucleotides align to TRBD1. Germline CDR1 and CDR2: SGHRS and YFSETQ. CDR3 length: 14 amino acids. The V segment lost 3 bases and the J segment 2 bases; nucleotides outside the gene matches: 2. The CDR3 here is CASSSGQDTDTQYF. The DNA of the CDR3 is TGCGCCAGCAGCTCGGGACAGGACACAGATACGCAGTATTTT.

V gene TRBV14 combines with J gene TRBJ1-2; D is unresolved. Trimming removed 5 bases at V and 4 bases at J, with 17 bases between. Germline loops: CDR1 SGHDN, CDR2 FVKESK. The CDR3 consists of 15 residues. CDR3 nucleotide sequence: TGTGCCAGCAGCTCCTCCGCGTCCTTCTCCTATGGCTACACCTTC. Protein sequence: CASSSSASFSYGYTF.

This chain links TRBV7-2 with TRBJ2-7; the match to TRBD2 covers 7 bases. The trim removed 3 bases at V and 4 bases at J, leaving 9 bases unmatched. Germline V gene sequence: CDR1 SGHTA, CDR2 FQGNSA. The CDR3 runs to 15 residues. The CDR3 coding sequence is TGTGCCAGCAGCTTTGACCCGGGAGGTGGGTACGAGCAGTACTTC. It specifies CASSFDPGGGYEQYF.

This clone has a handful of counts. The chain recombines TRBV7-9 with TRBJ1-6; D unresolved. Per the germline V gene, CDR1 is SEHNR and CDR2 is FQNEAQ (reference sequence). V lost 5 bases and J lost 7, with 12 bases in between. The length of the CDR3 is 14 residues. CDR3 coding DNA: TGTGCCAGCAGCCTTGGGTCAGGCAATTCACCCCTCCACTTT. This sequence encodes CASSLGSGNSPLHF.

This clone showed up just once. The CDR3 reads CASSGSGQGTYEQYF. CDR3 nucleotide sequence: TGTGCCAGCAGCGGTTCGGGACAGGGTACTTACGAGCAGTACTTC. J is TRBJ2-7 and V is TRBV9; 9 bases are shared with TRBD1. Unmatched junction bases numbered 8, after V lost 3 bases and J lost 4 bases. The CDR3 contains 15 residues. CDR1 is SGDLS and CDR2 is YYNGEE in the germline V gene. Looking up the rest from reference TRBV9 and TRBJ2-7 gives the full variable domain: DSGVTQTPKHLITATGQRVTLRCSPRSGDLSVYWYQQSLDQGLQFLIQYYNGEERAKGNILERFSAQQFPDLHSELNLSSLELGDSALYFCASSGSGQGTYEQYFGPGTRLTVT.

The V call is TRBV5-1, the J call TRBJ2-1; TRBD2 agrees at 10 bases. Germline values: CDR1 SGHRS, CDR2 YFSETQ. After removal of 0 bases from V and 8 bases from J, the junction contained 14 bases not matched to a gene. This CDR3 has 18 residues. CDR3 residues: CASSLAPASGRALYEQFF. The CDR3 DNA is TGCGCCAGCAGCTTGGCCCCAGCGAGCGGGAGGGCTTTATATGAGCAGTTCTTC.

This chain uses TRBV6-5 with TRBJ2-7, with 10 bases fitting TRBD2. The V segment lost 2 bases and the J segment 2 bases; nucleotides outside the gene matches: 3. CDR1 and CDR2 (germline): MNHEY, SVGAGI. The CDR3 extends over 15 amino acids. The CDR3 DNA follows: TGTGCCAGCAGTTACCTAACTAGCGGGACCTACGAGCAGTACTTC. The encoded protein is CASSYLTSGTYEQYF.

The genes are TRBV7-8 and TRBJ2-7; unclear D gene. Trimming removed 5 bases from V and 0 bases from J, with 11 bases in between. The CDR3 is made up of 14 amino acids. The germline V gene has CDR1 SGHVS and CDR2 FQNEAQ. The CDR3 sequence: CASSPPGSSYEQYF. CDR3 nucleotide sequence: TGTGCCAGCAGCCCTCCAGGATCCTCCTACGAGCAGTACTTC. The full variable domain, in which reference TRBV7-8 and TRBJ2-7 provide the parts outside the CDR3, is GAGVSQSPRYKVAKRGQDVALRCDPISGHVSLFWYQQALGQGPEFLTYFQNEAQLDKSGLPSDRFFAERPEGSVSTLKIQRTQQEDSAVYLCASSPPGSSYEQYFGPGTRLTVT.

The CDR3 loop reads CASRLASTDTQYF. The DNA of the CDR3 is TGTGCCAGTAGACTGGCGAGCACAGATACGCAGTATTTT. V is TRBV18 and J is TRBJ2-3, with D unclear. The CDR3 has 13 residues. The ends were cut back, 9 bases at V and 0 bases at J, with 10 bases in the middle. Looked up from germline, CDR1 is KGHSH and CDR2 is LQKENI.

The rearrangement joins TRBV11-2 to TRBJ2-1, with D perhaps matching TRBD2 (5 bases). CDR1 is SGHAT, CDR2 FQNNGV, per germline. This CDR3 comprises 15 residues. The V and J ends lost 1 base and 4 bases respectively, with 11 bases between them. This CDR3 reads CASSLGGGGYNEQFF. Here the CDR3 DNA reads TGTGCCAGCAGCTTAGGCGGAGGCGGGTACAATGAGCAGTTCTTC. Together with reference TRBV11-2 and TRBJ2-1, the CDR3 gives the full variable domain: EAGVAQSPRYKIIEKRQSVAFWCNPISGHATLYWYQQILGQGPKLLIQFQNNGVVDDSQLPKDRFSAERLKGVDSTLKIQPAKLEDSAVYLCASSLGGGGYNEQFFGPGTRLTVL.

The CDR3: CAISAGGTGGDQPQHF. The CDR3, as DNA: TGTGCCATCAGTGCGGGAGGGACTGGGGGGGATCAGCCCCAGCATTTT. This chain links TRBV10-3 with TRBJ1-5, with a possible D match to TRBD1 (5 bases). V gave up 4 bases and J gave up 5 bases, with 18 bases separating them. This CDR3 has 16 amino acids. From germline, CDR1 is ENHRY and CDR2 SYGVKD.